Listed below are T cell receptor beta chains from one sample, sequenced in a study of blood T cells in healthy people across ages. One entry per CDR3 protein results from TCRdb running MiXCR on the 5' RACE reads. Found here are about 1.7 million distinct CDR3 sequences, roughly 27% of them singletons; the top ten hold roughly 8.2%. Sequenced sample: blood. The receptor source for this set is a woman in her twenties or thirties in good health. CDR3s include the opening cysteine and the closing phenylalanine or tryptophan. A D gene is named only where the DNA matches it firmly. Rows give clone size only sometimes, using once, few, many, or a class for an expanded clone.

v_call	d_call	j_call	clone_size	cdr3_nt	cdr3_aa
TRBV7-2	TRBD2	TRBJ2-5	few	TGTGCCAGCCGAGGGCTAGCGGGATTGCAGACCCAGTACTTC	CASRGLAGLQTQYF
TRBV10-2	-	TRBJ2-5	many	TGCGCCAGCAGTGCCGACGTTCTCAGGGGGACCCAGTACTTC	CASSADVLRGTQYF
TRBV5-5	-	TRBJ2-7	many	TGTGCCAGCAGCTCGTATACGGCAGAGGGTTTGGAGTACTTC	CASSSYTAEGLEYF
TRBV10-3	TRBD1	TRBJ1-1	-	TGTGCCATCAGTGGCCAGGGGGGAGGCACTGAAGCTTTCTTT	CAISGQGGGTEAFF
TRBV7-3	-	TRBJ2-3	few	TGTGCCAGCAGCGCCGGACAGTCAATCTCGACAGGTACGCAGTATTTT	CASSAGQSISTGTQYF
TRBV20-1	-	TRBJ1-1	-	TGCAGTGCTAGAGATCCCCGGGGTGGCACTGAAGCTTTCTTT	CSARDPRGGTEAFF
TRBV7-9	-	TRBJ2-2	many	TGTGCCAGCAGCAGACCATCCGACAGCACCGGGGAGCTGTTTTTT	CASSRPSDSTGELFF
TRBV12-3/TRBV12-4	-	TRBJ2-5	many	TGTGCCACCGCTAGCTGGGCTGAGACCCAGTACTTC	CATASWAETQYF
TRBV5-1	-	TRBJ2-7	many	TGCGCCAGCAGCTTTCTTCAGGGAGGGGGCGAGCAGTACTTC	CASSFLQGGGEQYF
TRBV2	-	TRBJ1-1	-	TGTGCCAGCAGTGATAAGGGGACGAACACTGAAGCTTTCTTT	CASSDKGTNTEAFF
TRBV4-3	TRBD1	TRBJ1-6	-	TGCGCCAGCAGCCAAGGAACTGGAACAGGGGGTGTATTGAATTCACCCCTCCACTTT	CASSQGTGTGGVLNSPLHF
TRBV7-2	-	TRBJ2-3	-	TGTGCCAGCAGGCGGTCGGGTCCCAGGAGCACAGATACGCAGTATTTT	CASRRSGPRSTDTQYF
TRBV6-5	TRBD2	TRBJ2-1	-	TGTGCCAGCAGATCGGGCGGGAGGCCCGATAATGAGCAGTTCTTC	CASRSGGRPDNEQFF
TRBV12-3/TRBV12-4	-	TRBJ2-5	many	TGTGCCAGCAGTCATTACGGAGGGGGCGTTCGGGAGACCCAGTACTTC	CASSHYGGGVRETQYF
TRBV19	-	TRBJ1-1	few	TGTGCCAGTAAGGACGGATCGCTGAACACTGAAGCTTTCTTT	CASKDGSLNTEAFF
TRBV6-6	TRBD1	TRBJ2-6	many	TGTGCCAGCAGTTACTCGCAGGGGGCTGGGGCCAACGTCCTGACTTTC	CASSYSQGAGANVLTF
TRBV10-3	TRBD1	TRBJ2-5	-	TGTGCCATCAGCCCGGGACAGAAAGAGACCCAGTACTTC	CAISPGQKETQYF
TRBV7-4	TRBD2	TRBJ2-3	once	TGTGCCAGCAGCTTAGCGCAAGCGGGGGCCCAGTATTTT	CASSLAQAGAQYF
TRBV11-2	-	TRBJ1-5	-	TGTGCCGGCAGCTTAGATCAGGGACAGCCCCAGCATTTT	CAGSLDQGQPQHF
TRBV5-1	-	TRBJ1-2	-	TGCGCCAGCAGCCGGGATCCGGGAGGAGGCTACACCTTC	CASSRDPGGGYTF
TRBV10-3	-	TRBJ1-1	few	TGTGCCATCAGTGGAGTTGAGGGGGCTGAAGCTTTCTTT	CAISGVEGAEAFF
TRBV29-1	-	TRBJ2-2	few	TGCAGCGTTAAGGACCCCGGGGAGCTGTTTTTT	CSVKDPGELFF
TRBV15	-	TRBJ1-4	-	TGTGCCACCAGCAGACCTCTTAAAAGGGATGAAAAACTGTTTTTT	CATSRPLKRDEKLFF
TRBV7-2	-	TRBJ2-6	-	TGTGCCAGCAGCGCCCGAAGCTCTGGGGCCAACGTCCTGACTTTC	CASSARSSGANVLTF
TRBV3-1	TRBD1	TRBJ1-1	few	TGTGCCAGCAGCCAAGAGTTGGACAGGGCTGAAGCTTTCTTT	CASSQELDRAEAFF
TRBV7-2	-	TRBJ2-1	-	TGTGCCAGCAGCCGACCCAACCAGCGGCCCTACAATGAGCAGTTCTTC	CASSRPNQRPYNEQFF
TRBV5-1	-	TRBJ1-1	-	TGCGCCAGCAGCTTAAACGGTCTAGGCACTGAAGCTTTCTTT	CASSLNGLGTEAFF
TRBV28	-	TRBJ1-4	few	TGTGCCAGCAGTCCCACCGGGGAGGGGACTCGTGAAAAACTGTTTTTT	CASSPTGEGTREKLFF
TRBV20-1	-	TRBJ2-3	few	TGCAGTGCTAGAGACAGGGATAGCACGGATACGCAGTATTTT	CSARDRDSTDTQYF
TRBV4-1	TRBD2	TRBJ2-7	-	TGCGCCAGCAGCCAAGTCAACCCCAAGACTAGCGCCGAGCAGTACTTC	CASSQVNPKTSAEQYF
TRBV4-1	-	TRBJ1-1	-	TGCGCCAGCAGCCGACGTGGGAGCCAGCCGAACACTGAAGCTTTCTTT	CASSRRGSQPNTEAFF
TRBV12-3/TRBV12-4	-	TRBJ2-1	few	TGTGCCAGCAGTTTAATACAGGGCTCCTACAATGAGCAGTTCTTC	CASSLIQGSYNEQFF
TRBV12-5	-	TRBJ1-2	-	TGTGCTAGTGGTTTGGTACCCGCAGGCTATGGCTACACCTTC	CASGLVPAGYGYTF
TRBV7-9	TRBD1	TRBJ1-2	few	TGTGCCAGCAGCCCCCTGACAGGGGCTTATGGCTACACCTTC	CASSPLTGAYGYTF
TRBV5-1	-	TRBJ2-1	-	TGCGCCAGCGGGGAAAGCGCCACTTTGAATGAGCGGTTCTTC	CASGESATLNERFF
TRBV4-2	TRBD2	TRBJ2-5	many	TGTGCCAGCAGCCAAGATCTAGTGACTAGCGGAAGTATCGCCGGGAAGACCCAGTACTTC	CASSQDLVTSGSIAGKTQYF
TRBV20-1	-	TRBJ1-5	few	TGCAGTGCCCTAGTTAGCAATCAGCCCCAGCATTTT	CSALVSNQPQHF
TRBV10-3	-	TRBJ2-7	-	TGTGCCATCGGGCCAACTGCGGAGAACGAGCAGTACTTC	CAIGPTAENEQYF
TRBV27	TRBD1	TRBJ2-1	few	TGTGCCAGCAGTCCCGGGACAGGGTGGAATGAGCAGTTCTTC	CASSPGTGWNEQFF
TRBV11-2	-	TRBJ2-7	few	TGTGCCAGCAGCTCGACCCGGGCCCAGGGGGAGCAGTACTTC	CASSSTRAQGEQYF
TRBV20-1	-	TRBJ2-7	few	TGCAGTGCCACAGACAGGACGGATTGCGGGAAGACCTACGAGCAGTACTTC	CSATDRTDCGKTYEQYF
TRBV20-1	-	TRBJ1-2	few	TGCAGTGCTAGAGATTATCTTGGCTACACCTTC	CSARDYLGYTF
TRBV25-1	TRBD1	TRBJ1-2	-	TGTGCCAGCAGTGAAGCAGGGGGGACTCTAACTAAGGGCTACACCTTC	CASSEAGGTLTKGYTF
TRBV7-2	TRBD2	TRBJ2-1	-	TGTGCCAGCATGCGGGAGGTGCTGGAGACCCAGTTCTTC	CASMREVLETQFF
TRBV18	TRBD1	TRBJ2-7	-	TGTGCCAGCTCATACGGGGACAGTGGCTCCTACGAGCAGTACTTC	CASSYGDSGSYEQYF
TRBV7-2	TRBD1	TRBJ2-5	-	TGTGCCAGCAGCTTGAGGGGGCCAACACAAGAGACCCAGTACTTC	CASSLRGPTQETQYF
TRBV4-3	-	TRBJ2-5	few	TGCGCCAGCAGCCAAGCATTTAAGGGGGAGACCCAGTACTTC	CASSQAFKGETQYF
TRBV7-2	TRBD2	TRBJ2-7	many	TGTGCCAGCAGGGATAATCGCGGGAGATACGAGCAGTACTTC	CASRDNRGRYEQYF
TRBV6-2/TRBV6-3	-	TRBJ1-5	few	TGTGCCACCGGACCGCGGACAGCCTTCAATCAGCCCCAGCATTTT	CATGPRTAFNQPQHF
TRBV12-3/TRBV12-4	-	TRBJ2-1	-	TGTGCCGGCAGGGGCCTGCTAGCGAATGAGCAGTTCTTC	CAGRGLLANEQFF
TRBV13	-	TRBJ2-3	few	TGTGCCAGCAGCTTAAATCTAAGGGATACGCAGTATTTT	CASSLNLRDTQYF
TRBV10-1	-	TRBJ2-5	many	TGCGCCAGCAGTGAGTCCAGGGGATTTGAGACCCAGTACTTC	CASSESRGFETQYF
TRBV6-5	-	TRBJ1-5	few	TGTGCCACCGACCGGGGTCCCAATCAGCCCCAGCATTTT	CATDRGPNQPQHF
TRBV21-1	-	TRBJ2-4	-	TGTGCCAGAGCGGGAGGGGACATTCAGTACTTC	CARAGGDIQYF
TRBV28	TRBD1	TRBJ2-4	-	TGTGCCTGCAGTCCAACCGGGACAGGCCCCCGCATTCAGTACTTC	CACSPTGTGPRIQYF